This T cell receptor (beta chain) was recorded in a study of CD8 T cells in ankylosing spondylitis. As to this clonotype: Its antigen is currently unknown.

The CDR3 totals 16 residues. Trimming removed 2 bases from V and 0 bases from J, with 10 bases in between. Via MiXCR, TCRdb re-called the 5' RACE reads, giving one row per CDR3 protein. The table lists 350,000 or so distinct CDR3 sequences, roughly 11% of them singletons. Study observations and caveats: A TCR beta motif made of eight highly homologous variants seemed typical of ankylosing spondylitis blood.

The chain employs TRBV12-3 or TRBV12-4 and TRBJ2-2; TRBD1 might be the D (5 bases). This receptor was identified in a female donor with ankylosing spondylitis or in good health (not recorded which). The specimen sequenced was blood, either unsorted or a sorted T cell fraction (not recorded which). The CDR3 DNA sequence: TGTGCCAGCAGTTTAAGACAGAACGCGAACACCGGGGAGCTGTTTTTT. Protein: CASSLRQNANTGELFF.